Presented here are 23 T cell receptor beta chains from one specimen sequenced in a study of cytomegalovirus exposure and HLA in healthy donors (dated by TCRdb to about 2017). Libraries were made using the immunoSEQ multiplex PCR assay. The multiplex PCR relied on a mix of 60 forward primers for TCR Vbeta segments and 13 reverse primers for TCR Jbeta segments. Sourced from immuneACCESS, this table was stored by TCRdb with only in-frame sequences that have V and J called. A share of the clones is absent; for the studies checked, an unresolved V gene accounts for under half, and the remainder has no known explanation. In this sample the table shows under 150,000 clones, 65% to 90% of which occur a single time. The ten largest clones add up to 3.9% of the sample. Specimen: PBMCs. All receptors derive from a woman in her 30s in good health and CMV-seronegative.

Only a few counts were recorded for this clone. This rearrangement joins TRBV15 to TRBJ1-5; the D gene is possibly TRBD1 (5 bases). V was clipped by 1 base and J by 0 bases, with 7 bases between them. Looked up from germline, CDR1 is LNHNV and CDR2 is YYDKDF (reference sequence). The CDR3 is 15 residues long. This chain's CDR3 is CATSRATDSNQPQHF. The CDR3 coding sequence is TGTGCCACCAGCAGAGCGACAGATAGCAATCAGCCCCAGCATTTT.

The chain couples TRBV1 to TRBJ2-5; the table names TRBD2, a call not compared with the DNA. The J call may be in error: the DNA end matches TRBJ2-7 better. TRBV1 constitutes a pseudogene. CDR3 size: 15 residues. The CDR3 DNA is TGCACCAGCAGCCAAGAATGCAGCGGGACCTACGAGCAGTACTTC. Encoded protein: CTSSQECSGTYEQYF.

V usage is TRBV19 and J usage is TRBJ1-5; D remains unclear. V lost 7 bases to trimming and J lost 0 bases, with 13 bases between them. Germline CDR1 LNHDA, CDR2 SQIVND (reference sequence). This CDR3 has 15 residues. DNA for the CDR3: TGTGCCAGTACCGGGAGACGTTATAGCAATCAGCCCCAGCATTTT. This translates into CASTGRRYSNQPQHF.

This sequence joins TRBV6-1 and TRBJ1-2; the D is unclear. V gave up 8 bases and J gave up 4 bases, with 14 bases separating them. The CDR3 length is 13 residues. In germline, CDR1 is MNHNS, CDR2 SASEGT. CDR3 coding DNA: TGTGCCAGCCTTTCTCCGGGGAGCTATGGCTACACCTTC. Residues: CASLSPGSYGYTF.

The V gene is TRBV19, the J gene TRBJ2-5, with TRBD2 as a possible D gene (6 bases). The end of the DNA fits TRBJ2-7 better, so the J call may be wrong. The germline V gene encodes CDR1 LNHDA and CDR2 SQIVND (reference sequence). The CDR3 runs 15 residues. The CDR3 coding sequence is TGTGCCAGTAGATCTATAGGGACTGGTACCTACGAGCAGTACTTC. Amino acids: CASRSIGTGTYEQYF.

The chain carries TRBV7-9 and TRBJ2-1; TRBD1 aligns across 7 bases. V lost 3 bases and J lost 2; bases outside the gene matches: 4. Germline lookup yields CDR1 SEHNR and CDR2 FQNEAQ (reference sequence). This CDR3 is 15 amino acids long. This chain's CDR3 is CASSFQGVTYNEQFF. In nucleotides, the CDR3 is TGTGCCAGCAGCTTCCAGGGGGTTACCTACAATGAGCAGTTCTTC.

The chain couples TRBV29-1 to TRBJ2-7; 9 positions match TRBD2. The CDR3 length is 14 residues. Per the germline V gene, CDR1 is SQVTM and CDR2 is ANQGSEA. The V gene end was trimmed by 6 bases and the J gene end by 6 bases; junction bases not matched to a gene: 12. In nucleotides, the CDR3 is TGCAGCGTAGAGCGGGAGGCCGTAATTCCCGAGCAGTACTTC. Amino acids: CSVEREAVIPEQYF.

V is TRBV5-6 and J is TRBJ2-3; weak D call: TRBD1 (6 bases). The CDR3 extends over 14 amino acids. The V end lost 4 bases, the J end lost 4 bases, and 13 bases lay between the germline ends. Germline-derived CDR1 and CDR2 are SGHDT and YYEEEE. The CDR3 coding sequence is TGTGCCAGCAGCCTGGACAGACCATCAGATACGCAGTATTTT. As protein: CASSLDRPSDTQYF.

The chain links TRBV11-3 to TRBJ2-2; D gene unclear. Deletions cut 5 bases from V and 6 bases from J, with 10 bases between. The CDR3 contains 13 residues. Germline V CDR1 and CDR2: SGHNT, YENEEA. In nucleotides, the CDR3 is TGTGCCAGCAGCCTCCCGAGTGCCGGGGAGCTGTTTTTT. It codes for CASSLPSAGELFF.

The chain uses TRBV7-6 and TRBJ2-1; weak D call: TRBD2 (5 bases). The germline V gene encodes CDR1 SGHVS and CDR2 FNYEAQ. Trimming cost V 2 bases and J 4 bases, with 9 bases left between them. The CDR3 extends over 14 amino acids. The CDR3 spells CASSLRSGYNEQFF. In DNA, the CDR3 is TGTGCCAGCAGCTTACGGAGCGGATACAATGAGCAGTTCTTC.

This CDR3 reads CASSQDGQGARDTQYF. The CDR3, as DNA: TGCGCCAGCAGCCAAGATGGCCAGGGGGCGAGAGATACGCAGTATTTT. The V and J genes are TRBV4-3 and TRBJ2-3; 8 nucleotides line up with TRBD1. Trimming cost V 0 bases and J 5 bases; bases outside gene matches: 7. This CDR3 comprises 16 residues. Germline CDR1 is LGHNA and CDR2 is YSLEER.

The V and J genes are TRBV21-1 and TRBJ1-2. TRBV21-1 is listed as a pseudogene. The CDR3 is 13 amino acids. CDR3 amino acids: CAGPAGGPYGYTF. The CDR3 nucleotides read TGTGCCGGACCCGCGGGGGGGCCCTATGGCTACACCTTC.

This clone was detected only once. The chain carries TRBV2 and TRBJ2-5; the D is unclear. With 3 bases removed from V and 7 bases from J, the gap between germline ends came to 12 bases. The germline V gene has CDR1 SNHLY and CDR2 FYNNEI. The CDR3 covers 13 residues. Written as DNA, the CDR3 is TGTGCCAGCAGTGAGCGCCAACCAACGACCCAGTACTTC. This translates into CASSERQPTTQYF. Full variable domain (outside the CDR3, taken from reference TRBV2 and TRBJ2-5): EPEVTQTPSHQVTQMGQEVILRCVPISNHLYFYWYRQILGQKVEFLVSFYNNEISEKSEIFDDQFSVERPDGSNFTLKIRSTKLEDSAMYFCASSERQPTTQYFGPGTRLLVL.

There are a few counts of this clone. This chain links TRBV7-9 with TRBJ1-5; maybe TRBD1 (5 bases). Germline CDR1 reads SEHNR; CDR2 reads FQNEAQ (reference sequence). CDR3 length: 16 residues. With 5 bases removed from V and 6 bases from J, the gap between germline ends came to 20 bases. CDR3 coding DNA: TGTGCCAGCAGCACATCAAGTGGCAGGGAAGGTCAGCCCCAGCATTTT. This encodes CASSTSSGREGQPQHF.

CDR3 DNA sequence: TGTGCCAGCAGCTCTGGCGGGAAACAGGGGTGGGGTGGCTACACCTTC. Translation: CASSSGGKQGWGGYTF. This sequence joins TRBV11-2 and TRBJ1-2; 7 bases line up with TRBD1. V dropped 4 bases and J dropped 7; count of bases not matched to a gene: 15. The germline V gene encodes CDR1 SGHAT and CDR2 FQNNGV. The CDR3 has 16 residues.

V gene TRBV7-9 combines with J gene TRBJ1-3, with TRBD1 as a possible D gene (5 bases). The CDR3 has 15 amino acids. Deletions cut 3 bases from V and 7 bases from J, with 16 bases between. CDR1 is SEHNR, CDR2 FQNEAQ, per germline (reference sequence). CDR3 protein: CASSFGSGMGNTIYF. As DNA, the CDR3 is TGTGCCAGCAGCTTCGGTTCAGGGATGGGGAACACCATATATTTT.

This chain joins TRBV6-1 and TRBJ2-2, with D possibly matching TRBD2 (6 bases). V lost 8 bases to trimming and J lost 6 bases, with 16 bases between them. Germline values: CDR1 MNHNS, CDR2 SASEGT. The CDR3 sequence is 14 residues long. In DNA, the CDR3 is TGTGCCAGCGTGAAGGTGCGGGGACCCGGGGAGCTGTTTTTT. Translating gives CASVKVRGPGELFF.

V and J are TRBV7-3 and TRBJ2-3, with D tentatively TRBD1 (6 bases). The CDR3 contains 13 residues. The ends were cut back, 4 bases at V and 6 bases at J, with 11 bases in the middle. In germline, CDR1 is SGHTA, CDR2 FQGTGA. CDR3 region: CASSSQGYDTQYF. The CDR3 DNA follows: TGTGCCAGCAGCTCACAGGGTTATGATACGCAGTATTTT.

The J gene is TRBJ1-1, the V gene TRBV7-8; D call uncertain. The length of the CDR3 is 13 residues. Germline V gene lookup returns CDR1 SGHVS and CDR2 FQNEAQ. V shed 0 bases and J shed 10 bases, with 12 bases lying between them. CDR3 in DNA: TGTGCCAGCAGCTTAGCTGGATCGCGCGGAGCTTTCTTT. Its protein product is CASSLAGSRGAFF.

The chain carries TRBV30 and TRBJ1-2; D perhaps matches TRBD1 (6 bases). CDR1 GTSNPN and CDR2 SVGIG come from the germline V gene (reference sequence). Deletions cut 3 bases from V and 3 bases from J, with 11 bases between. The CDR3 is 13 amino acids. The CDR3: CAWRATGYYGYTF. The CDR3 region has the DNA TGTGCCTGGAGGGCTACAGGGTACTATGGCTACACCTTC.

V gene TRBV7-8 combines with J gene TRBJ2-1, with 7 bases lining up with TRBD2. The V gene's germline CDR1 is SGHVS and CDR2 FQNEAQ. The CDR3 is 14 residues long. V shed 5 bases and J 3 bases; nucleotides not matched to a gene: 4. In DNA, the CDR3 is TGTGCCAGCAGCCTGACTAGCTACTACAATGAGCAGTTCTTC. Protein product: CASSLTSYYNEQFF.

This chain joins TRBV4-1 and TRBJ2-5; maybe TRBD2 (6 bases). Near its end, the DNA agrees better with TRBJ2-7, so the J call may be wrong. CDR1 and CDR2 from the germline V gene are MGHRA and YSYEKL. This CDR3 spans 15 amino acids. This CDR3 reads CASSQLSGPAYEQYF. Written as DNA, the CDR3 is TGCGCCAGCAGCCAACTTAGCGGACCCGCCTACGAGCAGTACTTC.

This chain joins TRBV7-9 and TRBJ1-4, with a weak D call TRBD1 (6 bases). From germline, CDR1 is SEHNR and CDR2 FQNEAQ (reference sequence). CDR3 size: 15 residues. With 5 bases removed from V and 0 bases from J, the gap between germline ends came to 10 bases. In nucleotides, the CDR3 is TGTGCCAGCAGCCCGAGGACAGCAACTAATGAAAAACTGTTTTTT. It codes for CASSPRTATNEKLFF.